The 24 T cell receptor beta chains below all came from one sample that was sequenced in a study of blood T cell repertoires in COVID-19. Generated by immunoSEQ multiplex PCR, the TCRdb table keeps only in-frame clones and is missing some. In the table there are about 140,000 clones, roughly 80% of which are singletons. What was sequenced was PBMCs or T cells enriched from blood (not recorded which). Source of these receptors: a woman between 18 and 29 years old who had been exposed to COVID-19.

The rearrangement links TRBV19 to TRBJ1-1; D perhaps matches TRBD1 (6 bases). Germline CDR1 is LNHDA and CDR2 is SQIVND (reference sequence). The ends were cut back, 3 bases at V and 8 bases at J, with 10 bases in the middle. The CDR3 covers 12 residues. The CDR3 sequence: CASSIHDREAFF. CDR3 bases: TGTGCCAGTAGTATCCACGACAGGGAAGCTTTCTTT.

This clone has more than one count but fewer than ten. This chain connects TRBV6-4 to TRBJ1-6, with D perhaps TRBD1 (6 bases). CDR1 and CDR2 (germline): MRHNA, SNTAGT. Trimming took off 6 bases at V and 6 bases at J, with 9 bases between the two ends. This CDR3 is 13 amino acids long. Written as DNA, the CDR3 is TGTGCCAGCAGGGGGGCCTTTAATTCACCCCTCCACTTT. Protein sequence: CASRGAFNSPLHF.

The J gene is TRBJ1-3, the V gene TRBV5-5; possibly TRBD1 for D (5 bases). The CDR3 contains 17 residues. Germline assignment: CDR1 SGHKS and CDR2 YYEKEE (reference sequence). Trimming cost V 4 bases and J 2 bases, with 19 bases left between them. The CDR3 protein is CASSRTEGTRAGNTIYF. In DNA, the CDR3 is TGTGCCAGCAGCCGGACGGAGGGGACCCGCGCTGGAAACACCATATATTTT.

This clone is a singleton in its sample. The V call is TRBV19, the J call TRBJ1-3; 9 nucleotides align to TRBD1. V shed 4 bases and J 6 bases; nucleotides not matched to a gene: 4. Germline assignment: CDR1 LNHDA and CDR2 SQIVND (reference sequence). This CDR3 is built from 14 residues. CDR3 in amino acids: CASSTTGGTNTIYF. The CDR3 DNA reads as TGTGCCAGTAGTACGACAGGGGGGACAAACACCATATATTTT. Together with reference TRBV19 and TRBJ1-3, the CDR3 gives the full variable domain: DGGITQSPKYLFRKEGQNVTLSCEQNLNHDAMYWYRQDPGQGLRLIYYSQIVNDFQKGDIAEGYSVSREKKESFPLTVTSAQKNPTAFYLCASSTTGGTNTIYFGEGSWLTVV.

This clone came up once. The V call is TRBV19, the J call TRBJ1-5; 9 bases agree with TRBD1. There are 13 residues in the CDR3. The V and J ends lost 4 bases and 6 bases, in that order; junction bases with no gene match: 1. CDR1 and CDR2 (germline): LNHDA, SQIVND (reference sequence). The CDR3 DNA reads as TGTGCCAGTAGTACGGACAGGGGTCAGCCCCAGCATTTT. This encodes CASSTDRGQPQHF.

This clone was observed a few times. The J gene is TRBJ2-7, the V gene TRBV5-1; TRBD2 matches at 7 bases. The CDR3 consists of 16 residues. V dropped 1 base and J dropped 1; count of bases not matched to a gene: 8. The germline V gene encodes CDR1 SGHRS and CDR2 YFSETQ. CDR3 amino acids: CASSLSVREESYEQYF. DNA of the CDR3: TGCGCCAGCAGCTTGTCGGTACGGGAGGAGTCCTACGAGCAGTACTTC.

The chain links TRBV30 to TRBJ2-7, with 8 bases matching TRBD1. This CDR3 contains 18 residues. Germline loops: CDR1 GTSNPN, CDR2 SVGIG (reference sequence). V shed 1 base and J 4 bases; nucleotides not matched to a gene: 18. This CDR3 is CAWSAYRFDGRGRYEQYF. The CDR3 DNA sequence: TGTGCCTGGAGTGCCTATCGTTTCGATGGCAGGGGGCGGTACGAGCAGTACTTC.

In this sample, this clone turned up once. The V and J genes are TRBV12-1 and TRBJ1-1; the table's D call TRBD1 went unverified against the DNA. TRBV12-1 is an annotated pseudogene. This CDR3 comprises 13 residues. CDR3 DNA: TGTGCCAGCCCCCTCGGACAGGACACTGAAGCTTTCTTT. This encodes CASPLGQDTEAFF.

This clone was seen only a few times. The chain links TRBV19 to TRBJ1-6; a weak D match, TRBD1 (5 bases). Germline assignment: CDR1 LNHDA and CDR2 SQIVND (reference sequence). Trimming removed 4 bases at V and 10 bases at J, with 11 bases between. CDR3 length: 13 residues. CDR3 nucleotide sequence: TGTGCCAGTAGTAGCCAGGGAAAGTCACCCCTCCACTTT. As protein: CASSSQGKSPLHF.

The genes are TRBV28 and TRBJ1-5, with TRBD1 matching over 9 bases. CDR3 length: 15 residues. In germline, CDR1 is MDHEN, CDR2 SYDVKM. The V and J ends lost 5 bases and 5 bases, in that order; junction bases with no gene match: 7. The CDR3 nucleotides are TGTGCCAGCAGTAAACAGGGGGCGCTACATCAGCCCCAGCATTTT. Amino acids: CASSKQGALHQPQHF.

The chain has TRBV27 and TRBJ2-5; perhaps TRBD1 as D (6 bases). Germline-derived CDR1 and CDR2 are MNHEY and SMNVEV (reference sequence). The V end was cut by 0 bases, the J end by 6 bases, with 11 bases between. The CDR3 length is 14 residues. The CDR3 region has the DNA TGTGCCAGCAGTTTATCGCCAACAGGGAAGACCCAGTACTTC. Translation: CASSLSPTGKTQYF.

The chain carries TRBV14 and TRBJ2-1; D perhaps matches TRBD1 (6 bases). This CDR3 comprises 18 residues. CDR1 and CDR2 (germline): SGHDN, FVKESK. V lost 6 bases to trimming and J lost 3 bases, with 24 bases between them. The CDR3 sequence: CASRNPTYRDTNYNEQFF. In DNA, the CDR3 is TGTGCCAGCAGGAATCCTACCTACAGGGATACGAACTACAATGAGCAGTTCTTC.

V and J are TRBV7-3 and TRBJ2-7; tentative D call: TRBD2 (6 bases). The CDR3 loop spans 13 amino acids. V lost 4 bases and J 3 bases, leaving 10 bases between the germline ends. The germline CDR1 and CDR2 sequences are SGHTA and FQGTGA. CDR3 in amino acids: CASSYGTYYEQYF. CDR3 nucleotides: TGTGCCAGCAGCTACGGGACTTACTACGAGCAGTACTTC. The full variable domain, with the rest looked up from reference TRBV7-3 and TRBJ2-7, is GAGVSQTPSNKVTEKGKYVELRCDPISGHTALYWYRQSLGQGPEFLIYFQGTGAADDSGLPNDRFFAVRPEGSVSTLKIQRTERGDSAVYLCASSYGTYYEQYFGPGTRLTVT.

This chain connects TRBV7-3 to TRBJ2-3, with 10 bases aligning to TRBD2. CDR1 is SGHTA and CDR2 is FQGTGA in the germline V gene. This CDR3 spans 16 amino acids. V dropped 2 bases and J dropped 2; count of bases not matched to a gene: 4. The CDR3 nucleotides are TGTGCCAGCAGCTTACAAGCGGGAGGGAACACAGATACGCAGTATTTT. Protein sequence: CASSLQAGGNTDTQYF.

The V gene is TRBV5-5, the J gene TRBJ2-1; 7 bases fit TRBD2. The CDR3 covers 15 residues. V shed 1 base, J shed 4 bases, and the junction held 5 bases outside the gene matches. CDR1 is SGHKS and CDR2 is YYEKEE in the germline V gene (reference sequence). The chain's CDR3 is CASSLSPAGYNEQFF. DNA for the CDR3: TGTGCCAGCAGCTTGTCTCCAGCGGGGTACAATGAGCAGTTCTTC.

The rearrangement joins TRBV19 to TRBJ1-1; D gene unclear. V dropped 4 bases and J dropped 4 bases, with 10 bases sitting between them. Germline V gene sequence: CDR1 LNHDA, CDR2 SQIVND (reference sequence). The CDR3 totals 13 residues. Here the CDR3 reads CASSKSQVTEAFF. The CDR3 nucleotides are TGTGCCAGTAGTAAGTCCCAGGTCACTGAAGCTTTCTTT.

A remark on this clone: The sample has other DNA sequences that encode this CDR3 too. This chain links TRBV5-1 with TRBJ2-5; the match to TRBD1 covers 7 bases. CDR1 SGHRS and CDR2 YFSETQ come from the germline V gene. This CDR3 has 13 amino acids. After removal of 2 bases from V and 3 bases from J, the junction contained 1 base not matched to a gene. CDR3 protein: CASSLGTEETQYF. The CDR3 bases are TGCGCCAGCAGCTTAGGGACAGAAGAGACCCAGTACTTC.

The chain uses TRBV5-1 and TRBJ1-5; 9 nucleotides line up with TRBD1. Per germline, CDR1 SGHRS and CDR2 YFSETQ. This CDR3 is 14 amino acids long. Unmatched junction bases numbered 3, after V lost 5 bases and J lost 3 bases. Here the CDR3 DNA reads TGCGCCAGCAGTACAGGGGGCTACAATCAGCCCCAGCATTTT. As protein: CASSTGGYNQPQHF.

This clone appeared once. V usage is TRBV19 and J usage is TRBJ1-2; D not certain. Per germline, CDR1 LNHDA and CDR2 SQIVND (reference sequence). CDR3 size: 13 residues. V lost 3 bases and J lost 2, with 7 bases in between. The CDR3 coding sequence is TGTGCCAGTAGTATGGGAGGGAACTATGGCTACACCTTC. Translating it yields CASSMGGNYGYTF.

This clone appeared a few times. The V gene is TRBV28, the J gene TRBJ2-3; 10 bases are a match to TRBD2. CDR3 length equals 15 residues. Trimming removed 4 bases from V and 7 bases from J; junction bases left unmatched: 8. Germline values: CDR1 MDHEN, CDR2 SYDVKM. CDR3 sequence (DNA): TGTGCCAGCAGTTCTAGCGGGGGAGCCCTATATACGCAGTATTTT. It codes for CASSSSGGALYTQYF.

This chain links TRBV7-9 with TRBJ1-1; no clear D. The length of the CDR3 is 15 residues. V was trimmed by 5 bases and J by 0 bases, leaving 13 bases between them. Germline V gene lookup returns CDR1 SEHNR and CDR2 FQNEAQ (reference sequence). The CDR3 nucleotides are TGTGCCAGCAGCCCTAGCCCGGGAATGAACACTGAAGCTTTCTTT. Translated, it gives CASSPSPGMNTEAFF. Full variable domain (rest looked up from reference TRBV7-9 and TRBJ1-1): DTGVSQNPRHKITKRGQNVTFRCDPISEHNRLYWYRQTLGQGPEFLTYFQNEAQLEKSRLLSDRFSAERPKGSFSTLEIQRTEQGDSAMYLCASSPSPGMNTEAFFGQGTRLTVV.

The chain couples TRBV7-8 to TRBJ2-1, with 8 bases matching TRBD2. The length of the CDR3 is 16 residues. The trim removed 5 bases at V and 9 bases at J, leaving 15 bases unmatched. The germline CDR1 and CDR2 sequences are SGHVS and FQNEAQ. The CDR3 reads CASSLFMGSGMGEQFF. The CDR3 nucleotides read TGTGCCAGCAGCCTATTCATGGGTAGCGGGATGGGTGAGCAGTTCTTC.

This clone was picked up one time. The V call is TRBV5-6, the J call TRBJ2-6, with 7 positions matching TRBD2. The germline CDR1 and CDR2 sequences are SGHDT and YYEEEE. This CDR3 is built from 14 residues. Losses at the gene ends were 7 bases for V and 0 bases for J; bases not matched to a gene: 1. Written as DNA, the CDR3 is TGTGCCAGCCGACTAGCCTCTGGGGCCAACGTCCTGACTTTC. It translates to CASRLASGANVLTF.

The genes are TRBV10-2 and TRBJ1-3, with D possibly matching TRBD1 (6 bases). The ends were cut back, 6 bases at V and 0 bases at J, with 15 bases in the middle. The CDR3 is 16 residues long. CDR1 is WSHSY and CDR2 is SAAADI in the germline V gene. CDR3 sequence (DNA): TGCGCCAGCAGACAGGGATCGGGATTCTCTGGAAACACCATATATTTT. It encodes CASRQGSGFSGNTIYF.